This paragraph reports one T cell receptor (beta chain). Clones were sequenced by immunoSEQ multiplex PCR, and TCRdb holds only the in-frame ones, with some missing. In the table there are some 350,000 clones, around four fifths of which are singletons. These data come from a study of blood T cell repertoires in COVID-19. Overall study context: Both acute and convalescent COVID-19 samples were obtained from the United States, Italy and Spain.

This CDR3 has 15 amino acids. In germline, CDR1 is SGDLS, CDR2 YYNGEE. V was shortened by 0 bases and J by 5 bases, with 11 bases between the two germline ends. The material sequenced was peripheral blood. The rearrangement joins TRBV9 to TRBJ2-2; D is perhaps TRBD2 (6 bases). This receptor was taken from a man aged 30 to 45 with active or convalescent COVID-19. This chain's CDR3 is CASSVEYGGTGELFF. The CDR3 coding sequence is TGTGCCAGCAGCGTAGAGTATGGAGGGACCGGGGAGCTGTTTTTT.